A single sample gave rise to the 24 T cell receptor beta chains below, sequenced in a study of identical twins. A single record per CDR3 protein comes from TCRdb applying MiXCR to the 5' RACE reads. The table has roughly 500,000 distinct CDR3 sequences, roughly a fifth seen once; the top ten hold around 0.91%. This same sample was also taken into another study, of T cells expressing NK-cell markers.

The sample comprised CD4+ T cells sorted from blood. All receptors come from a woman aged 18-30 years in good health.

As for this clonotype: Relative to the germline gene, one junction end is altered; a read error may explain this. The chain employs TRBV10-3 and TRBJ2-3, with D possibly being TRBD1 or TRBD2 (5 bases each). CDR1 ENHRY and CDR2 SYGVKD come from the germline V gene. The length of the CDR3 is 13 residues. CDR3 amino acids: CAIRERGTDTQYF. CDR3 DNA sequence: TGTGCGATCAGGGAGCGCGGGACAGATACGCAGTATTTT.

In its sample, this clonotype was seen a few times. The chain employs TRBV6-5 and TRBJ2-7; D may be TRBD1 (6 bases). With 1 base removed from V and 2 bases from J, the gap between germline ends came to 15 bases. Germline CDR1 MNHEY, CDR2 SVGAGI. The CDR3 has 16 amino acids. This CDR3 is CASSYYPAGAPYEQYF. In nucleotides, the CDR3 is TGTGCCAGCAGTTACTATCCCGCAGGGGCACCCTACGAGCAGTACTTC.

The chain uses TRBV7-6 and TRBJ2-5; possible D gene TRBD2, 5 bases. The V gene lost 0 bases and the J gene lost 1 base, with 18 bases spanning the gap. The germline V gene encodes CDR1 SGHVS and CDR2 FNYEAQ. This CDR3 region has 18 residues. CDR3 DNA: TGTGCCAGCAGCTTAGCTGAGGGTAGGTGGTCCGGCCAAGAGACCCAGTACTTC. It is translated as CASSLAEGRWSGQETQYF.

J is TRBJ2-1 and V is TRBV30; D not certain. The V gene lost 2 bases and the J gene lost 0 bases, with 8 bases spanning the gap. This CDR3 is built from 14 residues. From germline, CDR1 is GTSNPN and CDR2 SVGIG (reference sequence). Written as DNA, the CDR3 is TGTGCCTGGAGTCTGGGAAGCTCCTACAATGAGCAGTTCTTC. Translation: CAWSLGSSYNEQFF.

This clonotype was seen more than once but under ten times. The chain joins TRBV7-9 to TRBJ1-2; D uncertain. The CDR3 loop spans 12 amino acids. Germline V lookup: CDR1 SEHNR, CDR2 FQNEAQ (reference sequence). V dropped 0 bases and J dropped 8 bases, with 7 bases sitting between them. CDR3 sequence: CASSLAEKGYTF. The CDR3 bases are TGTGCCAGCAGCTTAGCAGAAAAAGGCTACACCTTC.

This clonotype was seen a handful of times. V is TRBV20-1 and J is TRBJ2-1; D ambiguous. V lost 3 bases and J lost 6, with 12 bases in between. Per the germline V gene, CDR1 is DFQATT and CDR2 is SNEGSKA (reference sequence). The CDR3 length is 13 residues. Written as DNA, the CDR3 is TGCAGTGCTAGTCTGCGAGCGCCCAATGAGCAGTTCTTC. Translated, it gives CSASLRAPNEQFF.

The genes are TRBV6-1 and TRBJ1-1; TRBD1 matches at 8 bases. There are 14 residues in the CDR3. V was pared by 5 bases and J by 6 bases, with 8 bases of the junction left unmatched. CDR1 and CDR2 (germline): MNHNS, SASEGT. This chain's CDR3 is CASSPRQGRSEAFF. CDR3 DNA sequence: TGTGCCAGCAGTCCACGACAGGGGCGTTCTGAAGCTTTCTTT.

The chain carries TRBV11-2 and TRBJ2-6, with 7 nucleotides matching TRBD1. The CDR3 is 18 amino acids. The V gene end was trimmed by 5 bases and the J gene end by 2 bases; junction bases not matched to a gene: 12. Germline CDR1 and CDR2: SGHAT and FQNNGV. CDR3 in amino acids: CASSPRPQGGAGANVLTF. As DNA, the CDR3 is TGTGCCAGCAGCCCTAGGCCCCAAGGGGGCGCTGGGGCCAACGTCCTGACTTTC.

The chain employs TRBV5-5 and TRBJ2-1, with 8 bases lining up with TRBD2. V shed 0 bases, J shed 7 bases, and the junction held 9 bases outside the gene matches. The CDR3 covers 16 residues. The germline V gene encodes CDR1 SGHKS and CDR2 YYEKEE (reference sequence). CDR3 amino acids: CASSLEWTSSVNEQFF. The CDR3 DNA reads TGTGCCAGCAGCTTGGAGTGGACTAGCTCTGTGAATGAGCAGTTCTTC.

V gene TRBV12-3 or TRBV12-4 combines with J gene TRBJ1-2, with a tentative D call TRBD1 (5 bases). There are 16 residues in the CDR3. Trimming removed 3 bases at V and 8 bases at J, with 22 bases between. The CDR3 nucleotides are TGTGCCAGCAGTTTCGGTTTGGGGACGTCCAAAGGGGGCTACACCTTC. Protein product: CASSFGLGTSKGGYTF.

This clonotype turned up a few times. This chain links TRBV12-3 or TRBV12-4 with TRBJ1-2, with unresolved D. The CDR3 sequence is 11 residues long. V shed 6 bases and J shed 4 bases, with 6 bases lying between them. Written as DNA, the CDR3 is TGTGCCAGCAGCCGGGCCTATGGCTACACCTTC. It codes for CASSRAYGYTF.

The sample holds many counts of this clonotype. The chain employs TRBV20-1 and TRBJ2-5; possibly TRBD1 for D (6 bases). Germline CDR1 DFQATT, CDR2 SNEGSKA (reference sequence). V was trimmed by 4 bases and J by 0 bases, leaving 12 bases between them. CDR3 length equals 14 residues. The CDR3: CSANPRQDQETQYF. The DNA for the CDR3 is TGCAGTGCTAACCCACGACAGGACCAAGAGACCCAGTACTTC.

The rearrangement uses TRBV15 and TRBJ1-3, with D unresolved. The V gene lost 5 bases and the J gene lost 0 bases, with 11 bases spanning the gap. The CDR3 sequence is 15 residues long. Germline CDR1 and CDR2: LNHNV and YYDKDF (reference sequence). The CDR3 DNA sequence: TGTGCCACCAGCGATCGATTATACTCTGGAAACACCATATATTTT. Translated: CATSDRLYSGNTIYF.

About this clonotype itself: This may stem from a read error, because a much larger clone lies one nucleotide away. The gene calls are TRBV5-1 and TRBJ2-6, with no clear D. CDR1 and CDR2 (germline): SGHRS, YFSETQ. V shed 0 bases and J shed 0 bases, with 4 bases lying between them. This CDR3 spans 15 amino acids. CDR3 sequence (DNA): TGCGCCAGCAGCTTGGTAACCTCTGGGGCCAACGTCCTGACTTTC. Translation gives CASSLVTSGANVLTF.

The chain combines TRBV12-3 or TRBV12-4 with TRBJ1-1; D gene ambiguous. The ends were cut back, 6 bases at V and 9 bases at J, with 20 bases in the middle. The CDR3 sequence is 14 residues long. CDR3 nucleotides: TGTGCCAGCAGCCCTTCGGGCCTCAGCTGGCAAGCTTTCTTT. This translates into CASSPSGLSWQAFF.

Only a few counts were recorded for this clonotype. The chain carries TRBV6-1 and TRBJ1-2, with D possibly TRBD1 on 6 matching bases. CDR1 is MNHNS and CDR2 is SASEGT in the germline V gene. The V gene lost 5 bases and the J gene lost 4 bases, with 17 bases spanning the gap. This CDR3 has 15 amino acids. The CDR3 DNA sequence: TGTGCCAGCAGTCCCGTACAAGGGGGAGGCTATGGCTACACCTTC. Encoded protein: CASSPVQGGGYGYTF.

The chain employs TRBV5-1 and TRBJ2-7; tentatively, D is TRBD1 (6 bases). The CDR3 runs to 14 residues. Trimming stripped 7 bases from V and 2 bases from J, with 16 bases between. Per germline, CDR1 SGHRS and CDR2 YFSETQ. For the CDR3, the DNA is TGCGCCAGCCGCCCCCGTGGGGGCCCCTACGAGCAGTACTTC. Translation gives CASRPRGGPYEQYF.

The chain uses TRBV7-9 and TRBJ2-1; TRBD1 might be the D (7 bases). Trimming removed 5 bases from V and 8 bases from J, with 19 bases in between. This CDR3 comprises 15 residues. Germline V gene data show CDR1 as SEHNR and CDR2 as FQNEAQ (reference sequence). CDR3 sequence: CASSRQGGGGDEQFF. CDR3 nucleotides: TGTGCCAGCAGCCGTCAGGGGGGCGGCGGCGATGAGCAGTTCTTC.

The chain joins TRBV20-1 to TRBJ2-7, with D perhaps TRBD2 (6 bases). Per the germline V gene, CDR1 is DFQATT and CDR2 is SNEGSKA (reference sequence). The V end lost 0 bases, the J end lost 1 base, and 7 bases lay between the germline ends. The CDR3 sequence is 13 residues long. The CDR3 DNA reads TGCAGTGCTAGAGAGGCGGGATCCTACGAGCAGTACTTC. It is translated as CSAREAGSYEQYF.

This clonotype was detected many times. V gene TRBV5-1 combines with J gene TRBJ1-1, with 9 positions matching TRBD1. CDR1 is SGHRS and CDR2 is YFSETQ in the germline V gene. The ends lost 4 bases at V and 6 bases at J; junction bases unmatched: 1. CDR3 size: 12 residues. Written as DNA, the CDR3 is TGCGCCAGCAGCAGGGACAGGGCTGAAGCTTTCTTT. Amino acids: CASSRDRAEAFF.

The rearrangement uses TRBV29-1 and TRBJ2-7, with D perhaps TRBD2 (6 bases). The germline gives CDR1 SQVTM, CDR2 ANQGSEA. The CDR3 consists of 13 residues. The V end lost 0 bases, the J end lost 3 bases, and 9 bases lay between the germline ends. As DNA, the CDR3 is TGCAGCGTTGAAGATGTGGGGGGCTACGAGCAGTACTTC. Translation gives CSVEDVGGYEQYF.

The chain recombines TRBV12-3 or TRBV12-4 with TRBJ1-2; D remains ambiguous. V lost 1 base and J lost 4, with 7 bases in between. This CDR3 comprises 13 residues. Here the CDR3 DNA reads TGTGCCAGCAGTTTAGACCACAGCTATGGCTACACCTTC. This codes for CASSLDHSYGYTF.

The V call is TRBV15, the J call TRBJ1-4, with no clear D. The CDR3 sequence is 16 residues long. V was shortened by 2 bases and J by 5 bases, with 15 bases between the two germline ends. Germline CDR1 LNHNV, CDR2 YYDKDF (reference sequence). DNA of the CDR3: TGTGCCACCAGCAGAACACAACACCAAGGCAATGAAAAACTGTTTTTT. Encoded protein: CATSRTQHQGNEKLFF.

Only a few counts were recorded for this clonotype. V usage is TRBV19 and J usage is TRBJ2-1; 7 bases map to TRBD1. The CDR3 loop spans 17 amino acids. CDR1 and CDR2 from the germline V gene are LNHDA and SQIVND (reference sequence). Trimming removed 11 bases from V and 4 bases from J; junction bases left unmatched: 20. The DNA for the CDR3 is TGTGCCTATATAGTGGGTTCGCAGGACAGGTATTACAATGAGCAGTTCTTC. Amino acids: CAYIVGSQDRYYNEQFF.